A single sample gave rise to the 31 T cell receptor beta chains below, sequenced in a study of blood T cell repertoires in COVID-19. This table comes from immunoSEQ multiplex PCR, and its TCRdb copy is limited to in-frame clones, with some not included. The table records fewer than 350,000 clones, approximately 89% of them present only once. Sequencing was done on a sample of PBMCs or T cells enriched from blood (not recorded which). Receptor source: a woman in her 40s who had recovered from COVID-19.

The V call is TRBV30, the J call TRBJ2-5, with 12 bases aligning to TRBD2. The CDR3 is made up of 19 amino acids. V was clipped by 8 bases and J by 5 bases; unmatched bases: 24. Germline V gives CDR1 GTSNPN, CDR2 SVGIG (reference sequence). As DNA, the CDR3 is TGTGCCCTTCACGCCCCGCCCGGACTAGCGGGATGGCGGGGTGAGACCCAGTACTTC. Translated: CALHAPPGLAGWRGETQYF.

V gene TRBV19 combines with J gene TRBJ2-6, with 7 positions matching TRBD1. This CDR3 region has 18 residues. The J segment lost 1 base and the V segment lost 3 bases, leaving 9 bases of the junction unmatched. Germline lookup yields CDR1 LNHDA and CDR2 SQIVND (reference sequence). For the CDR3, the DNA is TGTGCCAGTAGTATGACAGGGAGCTCGCCTTCTGGGGCCAACGTCCTGACTTTC. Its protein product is CASSMTGSSPSGANVLTF.

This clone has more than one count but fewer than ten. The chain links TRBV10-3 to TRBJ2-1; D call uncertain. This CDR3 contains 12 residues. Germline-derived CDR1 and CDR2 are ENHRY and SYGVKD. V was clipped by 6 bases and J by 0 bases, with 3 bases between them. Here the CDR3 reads CAIRSSYNEQFF. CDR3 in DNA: TGTGCCATCAGGAGCTCCTACAATGAGCAGTTCTTC.

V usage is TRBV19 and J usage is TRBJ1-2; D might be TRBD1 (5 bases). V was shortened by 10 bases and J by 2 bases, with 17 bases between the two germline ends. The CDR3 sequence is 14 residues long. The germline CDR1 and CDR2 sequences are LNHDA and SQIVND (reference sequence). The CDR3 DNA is TGTGCCACCAACGTGGGGGGACTAAACTATGGCTACACCTTC. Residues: CATNVGGLNYGYTF. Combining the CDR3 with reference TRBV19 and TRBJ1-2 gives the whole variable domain DGGITQSPKYLFRKEGQNVTLSCEQNLNHDAMYWYRQDPGQGLRLIYYSQIVNDFQKGDIAEGYSVSREKKESFPLTVTSAQKNPTAFYLCATNVGGLNYGYTFGSGTRLTVV.

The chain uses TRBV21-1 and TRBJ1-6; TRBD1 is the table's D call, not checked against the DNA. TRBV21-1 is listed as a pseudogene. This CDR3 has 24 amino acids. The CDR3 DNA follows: TGTGCCAGCAGCAAAGAAACCCAGGGGGCTAGGGAGCCCCTAACCTCCTCCTATAATTCACCCCTCCACTTT. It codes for CASSKETQGAREPLTSSYNSPLHF.

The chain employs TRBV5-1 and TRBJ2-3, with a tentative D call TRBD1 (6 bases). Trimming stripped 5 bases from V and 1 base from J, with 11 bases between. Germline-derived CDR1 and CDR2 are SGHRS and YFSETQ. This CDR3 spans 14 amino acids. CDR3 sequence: CASRGGIGTDTQYF. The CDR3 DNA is TGCGCCAGCAGAGGGGGAATAGGCACAGATACGCAGTATTTT.

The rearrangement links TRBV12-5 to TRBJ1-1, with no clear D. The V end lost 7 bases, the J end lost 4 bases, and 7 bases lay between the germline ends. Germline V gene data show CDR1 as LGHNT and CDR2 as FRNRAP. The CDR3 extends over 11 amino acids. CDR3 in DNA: TGTGCTAGTGCCGGAGGCACTGAAGCTTTCTTT. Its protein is CASAGGTEAFF. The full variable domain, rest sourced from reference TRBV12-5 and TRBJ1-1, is DARVTQTPRHKVTEMGQEVTMRCQPILGHNTVFWYRQTMMQGLELLAYFRNRAPLDDSGMPKDRFSAEMPDATLATLKIQPSEPRDSAVYFCASAGGTEAFFGQGTRLTVV.

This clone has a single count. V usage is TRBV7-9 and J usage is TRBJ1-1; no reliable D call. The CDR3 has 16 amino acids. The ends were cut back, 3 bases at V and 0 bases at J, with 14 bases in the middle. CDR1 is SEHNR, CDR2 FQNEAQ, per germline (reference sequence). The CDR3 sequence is CASSFIPGMMNTEAFF. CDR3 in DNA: TGTGCCAGCAGCTTTATCCCCGGGATGATGAACACTGAAGCTTTCTTT.

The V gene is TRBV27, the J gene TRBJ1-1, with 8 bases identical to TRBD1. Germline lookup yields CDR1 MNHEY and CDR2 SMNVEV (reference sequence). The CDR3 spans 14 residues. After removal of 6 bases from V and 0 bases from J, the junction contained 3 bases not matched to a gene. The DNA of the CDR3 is TGTGCCAGCAGAGGACAGGGACTGAACACTGAAGCTTTCTTT. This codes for CASRGQGLNTEAFF.

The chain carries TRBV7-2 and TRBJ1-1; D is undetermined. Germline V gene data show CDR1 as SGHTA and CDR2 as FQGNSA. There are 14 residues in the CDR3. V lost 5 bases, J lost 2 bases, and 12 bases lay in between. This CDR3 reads CASSGQTANTEAFF. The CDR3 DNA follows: TGTGCCAGCAGCGGCCAAACAGCAAACACTGAAGCTTTCTTT.

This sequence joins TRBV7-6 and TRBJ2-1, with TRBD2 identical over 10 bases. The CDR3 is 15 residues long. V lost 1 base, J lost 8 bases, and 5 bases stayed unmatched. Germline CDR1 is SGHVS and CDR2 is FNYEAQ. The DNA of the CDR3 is TGTGCCAGCAGCTTAGGGAGCGGGGGGGCCTATGAGCAGTTCTTC. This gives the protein CASSLGSGGAYEQFF.

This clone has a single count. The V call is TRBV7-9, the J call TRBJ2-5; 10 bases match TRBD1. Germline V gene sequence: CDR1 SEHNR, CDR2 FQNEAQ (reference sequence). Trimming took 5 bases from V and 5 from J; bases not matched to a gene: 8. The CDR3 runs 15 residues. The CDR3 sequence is CASSPGQGDLETQYF. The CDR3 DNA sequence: TGTGCCAGCAGCCCCGGACAGGGGGATCTTGAGACCCAGTACTTC.

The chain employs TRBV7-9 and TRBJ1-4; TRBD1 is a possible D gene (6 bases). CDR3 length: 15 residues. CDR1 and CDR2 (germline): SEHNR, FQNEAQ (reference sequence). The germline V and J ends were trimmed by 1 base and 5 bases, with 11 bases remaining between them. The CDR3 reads CASSLGGQSNEKLFF. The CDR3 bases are TGTGCCAGCAGCTTAGGGGGGCAGTCGAATGAAAAACTGTTTTTT. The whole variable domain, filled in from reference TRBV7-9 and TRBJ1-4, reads DTGVSQNPRHKITKRGQNVTFRCDPISEHNRLYWYRQTLGQGPEFLTYFQNEAQLEKSRLLSDRFSAERPKGSFSTLEIQRTEQGDSAMYLCASSLGGQSNEKLFFGSGTQLSVL.

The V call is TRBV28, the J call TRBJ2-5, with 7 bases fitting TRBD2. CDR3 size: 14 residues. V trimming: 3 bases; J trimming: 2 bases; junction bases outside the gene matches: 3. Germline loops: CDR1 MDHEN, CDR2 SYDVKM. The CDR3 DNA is TGTGCCAGCAGTTTCGGGGGGTATCAAGAGACCCAGTACTTC. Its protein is CASSFGGYQETQYF. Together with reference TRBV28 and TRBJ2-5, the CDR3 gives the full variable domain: DVKVTQSSRYLVKRTGEKVFLECVQDMDHENMFWYRQDPGLGLRLIYFSYDVKMKEKGDIPEGYSVSREKKERFSLILESASTNQTSMYLCASSFGGYQETQYFGPGTRLLVL.

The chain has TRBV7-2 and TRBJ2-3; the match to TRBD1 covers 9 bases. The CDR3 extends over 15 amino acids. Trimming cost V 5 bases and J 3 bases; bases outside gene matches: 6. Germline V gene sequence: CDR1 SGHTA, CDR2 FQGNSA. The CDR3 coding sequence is TGTGCCAGCAGCAGTGACAGGGGGAAAACAGATACGCAGTATTTT. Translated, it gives CASSSDRGKTDTQYF.

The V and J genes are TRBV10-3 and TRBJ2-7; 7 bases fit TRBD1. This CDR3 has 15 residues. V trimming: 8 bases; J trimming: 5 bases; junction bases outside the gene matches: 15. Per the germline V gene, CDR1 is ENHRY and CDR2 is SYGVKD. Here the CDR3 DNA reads TGTGCCATCTCCATACTTGGGACAGCGGAAGACGAGCAGTACTTC. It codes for CAISILGTAEDEQYF.

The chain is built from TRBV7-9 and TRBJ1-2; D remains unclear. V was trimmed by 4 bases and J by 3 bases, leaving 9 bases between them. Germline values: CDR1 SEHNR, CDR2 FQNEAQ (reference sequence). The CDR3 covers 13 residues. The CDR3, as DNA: TGTGCCAGCAGCTCAGCGGGAGACTATGGCTACACCTTC. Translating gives CASSSAGDYGYTF.

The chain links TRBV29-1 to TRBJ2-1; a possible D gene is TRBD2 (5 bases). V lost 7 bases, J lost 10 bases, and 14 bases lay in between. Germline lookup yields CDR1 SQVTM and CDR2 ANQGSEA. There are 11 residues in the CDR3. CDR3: CSGTGPGEQFF. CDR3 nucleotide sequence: TGCAGCGGGACTGGCCCGGGGGAGCAGTTCTTC.

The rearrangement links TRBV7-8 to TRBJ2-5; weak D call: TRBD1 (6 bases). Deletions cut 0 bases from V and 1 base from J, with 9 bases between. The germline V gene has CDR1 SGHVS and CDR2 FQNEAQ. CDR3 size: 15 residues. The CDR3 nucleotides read TGTGCCAGCAGCTTAGCGTTGGACAGCCAAGAGACCCAGTACTTC. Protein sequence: CASSLALDSQETQYF.

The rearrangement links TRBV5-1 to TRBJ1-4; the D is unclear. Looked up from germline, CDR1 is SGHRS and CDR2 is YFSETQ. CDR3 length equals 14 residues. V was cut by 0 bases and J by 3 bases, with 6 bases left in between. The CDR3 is CASSLVQPNEKLFF. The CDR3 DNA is TGCGCCAGCAGCTTGGTACAGCCTAATGAAAAACTGTTTTTT.

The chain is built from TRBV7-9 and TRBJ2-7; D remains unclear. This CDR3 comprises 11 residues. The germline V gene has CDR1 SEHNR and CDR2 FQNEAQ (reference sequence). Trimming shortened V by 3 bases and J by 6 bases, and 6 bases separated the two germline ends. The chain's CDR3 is CASSLNGEQYF. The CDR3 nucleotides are TGTGCCAGCAGCTTGAACGGCGAGCAGTACTTC. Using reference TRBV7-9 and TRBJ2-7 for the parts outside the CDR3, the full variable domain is DTGVSQNPRHKITKRGQNVTFRCDPISEHNRLYWYRQTLGQGPEFLTYFQNEAQLEKSRLLSDRFSAERPKGSFSTLEIQRTEQGDSAMYLCASSLNGEQYFGPGTRLTVT.

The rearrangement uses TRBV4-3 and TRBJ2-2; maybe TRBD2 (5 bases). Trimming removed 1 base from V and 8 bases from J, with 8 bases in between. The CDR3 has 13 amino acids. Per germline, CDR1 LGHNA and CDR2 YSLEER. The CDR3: CASSQGRVGELFF. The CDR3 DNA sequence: TGCGCCAGCAGCCAAGGGCGGGTTGGGGAGCTGTTTTTT.

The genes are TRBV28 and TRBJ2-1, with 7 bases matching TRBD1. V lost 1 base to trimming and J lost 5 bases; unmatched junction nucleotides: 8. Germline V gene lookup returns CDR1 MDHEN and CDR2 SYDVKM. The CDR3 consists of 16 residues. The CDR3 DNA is TGTGCCAGCAGTTTATCCAGGGGGAGAATGGACAATGAGCAGTTCTTC. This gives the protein CASSLSRGRMDNEQFF.

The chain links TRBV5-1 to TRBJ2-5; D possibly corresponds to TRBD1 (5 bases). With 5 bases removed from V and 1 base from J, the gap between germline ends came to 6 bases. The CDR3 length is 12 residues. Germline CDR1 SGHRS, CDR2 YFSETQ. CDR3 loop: CASRDIQETQYF. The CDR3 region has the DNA TGCGCCAGCAGGGACATCCAAGAGACCCAGTACTTC.

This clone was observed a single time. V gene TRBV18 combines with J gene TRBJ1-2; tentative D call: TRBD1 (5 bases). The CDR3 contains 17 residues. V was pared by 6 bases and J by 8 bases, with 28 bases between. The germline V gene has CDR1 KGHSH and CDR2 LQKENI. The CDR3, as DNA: TGTGCCAGCTCCCCCACTCAAGGGGAAATGGGGTCTTACGGCTACACCTTC. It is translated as CASSPTQGEMGSYGYTF.

The CDR3 protein is CASTRSYGEQYF. The CDR3 coding sequence is TGCGCCAGCACCCGCTCCTACGGCGAGCAGTACTTC. The chain recombines TRBV10-2 with TRBJ2-7; D unclear. The V end lost 7 bases, the J end lost 6 bases, and 13 bases lay between the germline ends. From germline, CDR1 is WSHSY and CDR2 SAAADI. The CDR3 runs to 12 residues.

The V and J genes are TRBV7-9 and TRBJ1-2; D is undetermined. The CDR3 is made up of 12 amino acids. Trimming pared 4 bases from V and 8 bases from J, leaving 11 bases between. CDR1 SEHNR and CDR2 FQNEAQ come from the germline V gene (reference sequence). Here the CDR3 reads CASSYSSGGYTF. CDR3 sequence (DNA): TGTGCCAGCAGCTATTCGTCCGGGGGCTACACCTTC.

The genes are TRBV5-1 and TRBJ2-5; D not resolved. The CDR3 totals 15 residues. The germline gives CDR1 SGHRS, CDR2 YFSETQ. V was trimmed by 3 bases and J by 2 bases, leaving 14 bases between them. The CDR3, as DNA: TGCGCCAGCAGCTCCTCCCCTGGCCCACAAGAGACCCAGTACTTC. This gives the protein CASSSSPGPQETQYF.

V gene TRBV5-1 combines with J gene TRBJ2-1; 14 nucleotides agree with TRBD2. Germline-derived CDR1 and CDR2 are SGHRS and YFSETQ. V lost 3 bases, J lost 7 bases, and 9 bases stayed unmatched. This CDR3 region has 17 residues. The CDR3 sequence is CASSYRTSGGPGNEQFF. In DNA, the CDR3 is TGCGCCAGCAGCTATCGGACTAGCGGGGGGCCGGGGAATGAGCAGTTCTTC.

The CDR3 region has the DNA TGTGCCAGCGGGAGCGGGGTTGGCAATCAGCCCCAGCATTTT. The encoded protein is CASGSGVGNQPQHF. V is TRBV2 and J is TRBJ1-5, with D hard to call. The CDR3 consists of 14 residues. Per the germline V gene, CDR1 is SNHLY and CDR2 is FYNNEI. The V and J ends lost 8 bases and 2 bases respectively, with 13 bases between them.

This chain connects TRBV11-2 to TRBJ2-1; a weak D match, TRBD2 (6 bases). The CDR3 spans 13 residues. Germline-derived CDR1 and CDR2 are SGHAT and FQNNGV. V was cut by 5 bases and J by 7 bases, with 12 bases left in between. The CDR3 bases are TGTGCCAGCAGCCGGAGGGCGGAAAATGAGCAGTTCTTC. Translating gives CASSRRAENEQFF.